This T cell receptor (beta chain) appears in the sequencing data of a study of HIV-infected patients and healthy controls. This clonotype was observed a handful of times. TCRdb re-analysed the 5' RACE reads in MiXCR, keeping a single row per CDR3 protein. Of some 67,000 distinct CDR3 sequences in the sample, around 17% were seen once. Sequencing was done on a sample of CD4+ T cells from blood. The clonotype comes from a human donor in good health.

CDR3 sequence (DNA): TGTGCCAGCAGCTCCCCCCCGGGACGGGGGGGAGCTAGCACAGATACGCAGTATTTT. Translating it yields CASSSPPGRGGASTDTQYF. The gene calls are TRBV7-2 and TRBJ2-3; 8 bases are shared with TRBD2. The length of the CDR3 is 19 residues. CDR1 and CDR2 from the germline V gene are SGHTA and FQGNSA. After removal of 4 bases from V and 0 bases from J, the junction contained 15 bases not matched to a gene.